This T cell receptor (beta chain) was retrieved from a study of spatial heterogeneity in lung cancer. Regarding the study as a whole: Blood contained ubiquitous expanded tumor TCRs more at resection than at follow-up.

The time point denotes: sample taken at primary tumor resection. Whole RNA obtained from tumor, nontumor lung or frozen PBMC underwent sequencing without sorting. The donors comprised approximately 72 untreated early-stage non-small cell lung cancer patients. The CDR3 spans 16 residues. This clonotype came up a few times. Its specificity is unknown. Unique molecular identifiers, one per molecule, were present on every TCR cDNA molecule. TCRdb re-analysed the 5' RACE reads in MiXCR, keeping a single row per CDR3 protein. Of roughly 75,000 distinct CDR3 sequences listed, 10% to 15% were seen once; the top ten hold 6.5% to 8.5%.

V and J are TRBV21-1 and TRBJ2-7; the table's D gene call, TRBD2, was not cross checked with the DNA. TRBV21-1 counts as a pseudogene. The receptor was derived from a male donor with early-stage non-small cell lung cancer. Sequenced here: PBMCs, sampled at surgery. CDR3 DNA: TGTGCCAGCAGCGCCCTCGGACCCCTAACTCTTTACGAGCAGTACTTC. This translates into CASSALGPLTLYEQYF.